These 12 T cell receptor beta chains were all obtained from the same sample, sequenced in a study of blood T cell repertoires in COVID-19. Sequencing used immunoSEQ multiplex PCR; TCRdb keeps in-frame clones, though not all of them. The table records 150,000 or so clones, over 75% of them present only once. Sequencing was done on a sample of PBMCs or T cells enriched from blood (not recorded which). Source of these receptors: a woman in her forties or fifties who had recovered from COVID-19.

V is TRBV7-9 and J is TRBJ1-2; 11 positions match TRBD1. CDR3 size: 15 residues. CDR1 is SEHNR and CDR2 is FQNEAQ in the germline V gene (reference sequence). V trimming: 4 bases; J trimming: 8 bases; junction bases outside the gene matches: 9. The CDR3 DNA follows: TGTGCCAGCAGCTCCGGACAGGGGGCGTCGGGGGGCTACACCTTC. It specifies CASSSGQGASGGYTF.

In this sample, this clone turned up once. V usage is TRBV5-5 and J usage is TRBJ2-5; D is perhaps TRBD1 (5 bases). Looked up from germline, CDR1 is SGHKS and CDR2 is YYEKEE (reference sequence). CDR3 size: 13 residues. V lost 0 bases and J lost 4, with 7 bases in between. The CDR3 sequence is CASSLVRGETQYF. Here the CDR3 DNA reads TGTGCCAGCAGCTTGGTTAGGGGAGAGACCCAGTACTTC.

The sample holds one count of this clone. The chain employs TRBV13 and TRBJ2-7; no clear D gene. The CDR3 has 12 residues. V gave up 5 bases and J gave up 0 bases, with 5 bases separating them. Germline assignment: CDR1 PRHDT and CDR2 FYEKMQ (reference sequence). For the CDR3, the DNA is TGTGCCAGCAGCCTAAGCTCCTACGAGCAGTACTTC. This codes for CASSLSSYEQYF.

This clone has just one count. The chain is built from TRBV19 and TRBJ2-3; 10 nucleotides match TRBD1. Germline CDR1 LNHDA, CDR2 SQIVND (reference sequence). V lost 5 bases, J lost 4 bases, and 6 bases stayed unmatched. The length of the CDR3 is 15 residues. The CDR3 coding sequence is TGTGCCAGTAGTGCGACAGGGGGCCCCGCAGATACGCAGTATTTT. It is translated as CASSATGGPADTQYF.

CDR3 region: CASGNSLSPLHF. Here the CDR3 DNA reads TGTGCTAGTGGCAACAGCCTTTCACCCCTCCACTTT. This sequence joins TRBV12-5 and TRBJ1-6; D gene ambiguous. There are 12 residues in the CDR3. Germline values: CDR1 LGHNT, CDR2 FRNRAP. V lost 6 bases and J 9 bases, leaving 9 bases between the germline ends.

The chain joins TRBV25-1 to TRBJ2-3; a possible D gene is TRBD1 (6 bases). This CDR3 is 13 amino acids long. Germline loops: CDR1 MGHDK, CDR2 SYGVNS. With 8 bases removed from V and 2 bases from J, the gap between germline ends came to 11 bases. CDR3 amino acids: CASGAGDTDTQYF. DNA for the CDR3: TGTGCCAGCGGGGCAGGGGACACAGATACGCAGTATTTT.

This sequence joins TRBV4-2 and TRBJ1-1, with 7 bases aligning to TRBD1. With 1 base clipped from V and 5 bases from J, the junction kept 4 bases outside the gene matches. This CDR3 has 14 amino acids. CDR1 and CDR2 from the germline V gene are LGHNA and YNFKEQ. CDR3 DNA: TGTGCCAGCAGCCAAGCACAGGGGAGTACTGAAGCTTTCTTT. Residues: CASSQAQGSTEAFF.

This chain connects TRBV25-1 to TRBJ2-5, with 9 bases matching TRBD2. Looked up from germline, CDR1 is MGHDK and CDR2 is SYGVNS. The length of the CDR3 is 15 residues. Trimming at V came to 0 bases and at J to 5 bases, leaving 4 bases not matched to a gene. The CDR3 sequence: CASSEYSGSGETQYF. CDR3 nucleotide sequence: TGTGCCAGCAGTGAATATAGCGGGAGTGGGGAGACCCAGTACTTC. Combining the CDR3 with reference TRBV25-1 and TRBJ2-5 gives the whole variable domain EADIYQTPRYLVIGTGKKITLECSQTMGHDKMYWYQQDPGMELHLIHYSYGVNSTEKGDLSSESTVSRIRTEHFPLTLESARPSHTSQYLCASSEYSGSGETQYFGPGTRLLVL.

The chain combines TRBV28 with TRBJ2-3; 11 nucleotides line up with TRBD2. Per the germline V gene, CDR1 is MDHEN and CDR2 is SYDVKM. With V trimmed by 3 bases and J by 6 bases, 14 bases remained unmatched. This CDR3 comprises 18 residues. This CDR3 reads CASSFGLAGGPLGDTQYF. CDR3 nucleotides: TGTGCCAGCAGTTTCGGGCTAGCGGGAGGTCCACTGGGGGATACGCAGTATTTT.

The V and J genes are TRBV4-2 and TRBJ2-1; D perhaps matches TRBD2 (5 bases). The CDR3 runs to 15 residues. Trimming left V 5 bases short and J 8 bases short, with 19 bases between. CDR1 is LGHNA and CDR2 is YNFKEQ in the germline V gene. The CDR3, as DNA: TGTGCCAGCAGCAACCGGGATCAGATGTTTCATGAGCAGTTCTTC. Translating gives CASSNRDQMFHEQFF.

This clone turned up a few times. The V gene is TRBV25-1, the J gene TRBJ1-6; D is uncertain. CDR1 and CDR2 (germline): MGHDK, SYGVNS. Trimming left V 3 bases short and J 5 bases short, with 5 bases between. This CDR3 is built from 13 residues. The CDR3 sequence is CASSDSNNSPLHF. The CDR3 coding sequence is TGTGCCAGCAGTGACAGTAATAATTCACCCCTCCACTTT.

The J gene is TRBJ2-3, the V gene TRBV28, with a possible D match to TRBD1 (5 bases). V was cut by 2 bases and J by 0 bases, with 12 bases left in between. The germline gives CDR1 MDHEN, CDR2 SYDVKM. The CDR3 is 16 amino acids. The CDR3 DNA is TGTGCCAGCAGTTTAGGACACAGCGTTAGCACAGATACGCAGTATTTT. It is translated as CASSLGHSVSTDTQYF. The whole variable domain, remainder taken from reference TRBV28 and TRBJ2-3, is DVKVTQSSRYLVKRTGEKVFLECVQDMDHENMFWYRQDPGLGLRLIYFSYDVKMKEKGDIPEGYSVSREKKERFSLILESASTNQTSMYLCASSLGHSVSTDTQYFGPGTRLTVL.